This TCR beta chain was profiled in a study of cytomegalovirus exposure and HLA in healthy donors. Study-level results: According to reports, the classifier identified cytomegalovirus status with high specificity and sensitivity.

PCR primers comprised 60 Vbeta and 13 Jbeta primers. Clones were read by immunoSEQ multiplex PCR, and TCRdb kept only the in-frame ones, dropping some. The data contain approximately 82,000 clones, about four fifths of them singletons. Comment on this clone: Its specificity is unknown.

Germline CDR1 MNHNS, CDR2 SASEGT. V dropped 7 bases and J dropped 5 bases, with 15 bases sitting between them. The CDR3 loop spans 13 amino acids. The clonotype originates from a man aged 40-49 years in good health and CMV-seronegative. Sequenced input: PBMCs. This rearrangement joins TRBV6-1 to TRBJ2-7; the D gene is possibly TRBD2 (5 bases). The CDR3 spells CASKVGVWDEQYF. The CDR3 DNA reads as TGTGCCAGCAAGGTCGGGGTTTGGGACGAGCAGTACTTC.